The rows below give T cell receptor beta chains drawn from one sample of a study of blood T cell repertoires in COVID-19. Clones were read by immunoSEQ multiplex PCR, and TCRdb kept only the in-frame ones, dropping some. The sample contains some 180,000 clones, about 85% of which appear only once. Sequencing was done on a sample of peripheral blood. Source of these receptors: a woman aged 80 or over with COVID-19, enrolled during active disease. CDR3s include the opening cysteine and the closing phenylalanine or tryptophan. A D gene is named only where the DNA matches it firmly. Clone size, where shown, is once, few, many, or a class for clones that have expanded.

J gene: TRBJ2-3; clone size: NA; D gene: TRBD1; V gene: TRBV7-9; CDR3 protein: CASSFRTGGYTDTQYF; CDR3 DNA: TGTGCCAGCAGCTTTCGGACAGGGGGCTACACAGATACGCAGTATTTT
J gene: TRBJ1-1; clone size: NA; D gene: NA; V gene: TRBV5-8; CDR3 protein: CASSDPRAANTEAFF; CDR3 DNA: TGTGCCAGCAGCGACCCCAGGGCCGCGAACACTGAAGCTTTCTTT
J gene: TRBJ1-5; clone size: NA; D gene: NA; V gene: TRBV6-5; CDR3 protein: CASSPGGFNQPQHF; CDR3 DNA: TGTGCCAGCAGTCCCGGGGGATTCAATCAGCCCCAGCATTTT
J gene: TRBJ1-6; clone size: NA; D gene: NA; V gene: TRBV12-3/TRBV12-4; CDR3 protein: CASSPRQNSPLHF; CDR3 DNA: TGTGCCAGCAGCCCCCGACAGAATTCACCCCTCCACTTT
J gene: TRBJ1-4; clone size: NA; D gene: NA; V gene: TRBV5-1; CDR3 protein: CASSLQGGREKLFF; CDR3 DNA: TGCGCCAGCAGCTTACAGGGTGGACGGGAAAAACTGTTTTTT
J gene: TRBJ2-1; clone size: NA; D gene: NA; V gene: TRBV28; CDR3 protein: CASSFRSVGSEQFF; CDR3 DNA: TGTGCCAGCAGTTTTAGGAGTGTGGGGAGTGAGCAGTTCTTC
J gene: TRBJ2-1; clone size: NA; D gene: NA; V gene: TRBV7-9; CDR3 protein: CASSFTVEQFF; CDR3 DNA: TGTGCCAGCAGTTTCACTGTAGAGCAGTTCTTC
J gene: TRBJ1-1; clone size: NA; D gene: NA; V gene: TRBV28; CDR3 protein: CASSSTGEAFF; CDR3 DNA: TGTGCCAGCAGTTCTACGGGGGAAGCTTTCTTT
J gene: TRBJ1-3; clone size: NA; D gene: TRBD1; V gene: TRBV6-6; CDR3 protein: CASRQGPSGNTIYF; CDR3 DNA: TGTGCCAGCAGACAGGGGCCCTCTGGAAACACCATATATTTT
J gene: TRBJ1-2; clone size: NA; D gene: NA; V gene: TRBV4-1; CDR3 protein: CASSQAGTLNYGYTF; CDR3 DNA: TGCGCCAGCAGCCAAGCCGGGACACTTAACTATGGCTACACCTTC
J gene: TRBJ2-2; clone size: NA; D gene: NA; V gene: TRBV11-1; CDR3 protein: CASSLYTGELFF; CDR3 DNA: TGTGCCAGCAGTCTGTACACCGGGGAGCTGTTTTTT
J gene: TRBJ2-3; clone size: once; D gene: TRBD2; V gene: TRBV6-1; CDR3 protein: CASSEASGGPLGPDTQYF; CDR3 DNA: TGTGCCAGCAGTGAAGCTAGCGGGGGTCCCCTCGGCCCAGATACGCAGTATTTT
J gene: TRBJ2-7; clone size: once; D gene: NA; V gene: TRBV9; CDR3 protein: CASSEAGGPTYEQYF; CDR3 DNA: TGTGCCAGCAGCGAGGCGGGCGGGCCGACCTACGAGCAGTACTTC
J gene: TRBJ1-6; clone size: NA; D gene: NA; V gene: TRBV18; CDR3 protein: CASSPPGLIYALHF; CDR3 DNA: TGTGCCAGCTCACCACCGGGACTTATTTATGCCCTCCACTTT
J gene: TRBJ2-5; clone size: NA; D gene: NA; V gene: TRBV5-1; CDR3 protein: CASSLVRDQETQYF; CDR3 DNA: TGCGCCAGCAGCTTGGTGAGGGACCAAGAGACCCAGTACTTC
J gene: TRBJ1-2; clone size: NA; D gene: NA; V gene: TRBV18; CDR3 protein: CASSPTIESGYTF; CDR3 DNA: TGTGCCAGCTCACCTACGATTGAGAGTGGCTACACCTTC
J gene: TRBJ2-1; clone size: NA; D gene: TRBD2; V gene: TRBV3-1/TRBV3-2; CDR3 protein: CASSQEGRVKFF; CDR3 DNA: TGTGCCAGCAGCCAAGAGGGGAGGGTTAAGTTCTTC
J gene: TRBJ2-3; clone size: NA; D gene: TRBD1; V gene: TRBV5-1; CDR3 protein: CASSLAYGTGTDTQYF; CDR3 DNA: TGCGCCAGCAGCTTGGCTTATGGGACAGGCACAGATACGCAGTATTTT
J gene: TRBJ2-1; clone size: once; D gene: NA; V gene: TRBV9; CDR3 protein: CASSVGLTTEQFF; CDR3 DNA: TGTGCCAGCAGCGTAGGCCTAACTACTGAGCAGTTCTTC
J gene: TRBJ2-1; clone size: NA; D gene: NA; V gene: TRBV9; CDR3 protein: CASSVNPLRGLGGAYNEQFF; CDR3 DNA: TGTGCCAGCAGCGTCAACCCTCTTAGAGGACTAGGGGGAGCCTACAATGAGCAGTTCTTC
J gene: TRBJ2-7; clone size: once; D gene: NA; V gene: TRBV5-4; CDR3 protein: CASSAGSWYEQYF; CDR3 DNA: TGTGCCAGCAGTGCAGGGTCGTGGTACGAGCAGTACTTC
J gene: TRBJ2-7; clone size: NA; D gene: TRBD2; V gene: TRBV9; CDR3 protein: CASSSGSGLAFDEQYF; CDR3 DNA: TGTGCCAGCAGTTCGGGGTCGGGACTAGCTTTCGACGAGCAGTACTTC
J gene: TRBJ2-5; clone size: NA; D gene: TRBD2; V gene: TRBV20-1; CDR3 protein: CSAPRTSGEYF; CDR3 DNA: TGCAGTGCTCCTCGGACTAGCGGGGAGTACTTC
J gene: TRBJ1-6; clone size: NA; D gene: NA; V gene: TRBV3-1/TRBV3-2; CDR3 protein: CASSQDHSYNSPLHF; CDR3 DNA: TGTGCCAGCAGCCAAGACCACAGCTATAATTCACCCCTCCACTTT
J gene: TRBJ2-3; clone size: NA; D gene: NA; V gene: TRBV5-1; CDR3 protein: CASSLGDSTDTQYF; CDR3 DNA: TGCGCCAGCAGCTTGGGGGACTCCACAGATACGCAGTATTTT
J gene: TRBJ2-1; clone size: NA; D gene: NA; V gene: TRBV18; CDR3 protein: CASSPPAVQNGNEQFF; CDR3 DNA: TGTGCCAGCTCACCCCCCGCGGTACAAAATGGGAATGAGCAGTTCTTC
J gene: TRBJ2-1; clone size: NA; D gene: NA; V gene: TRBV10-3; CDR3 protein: CAISRERGNEQFF; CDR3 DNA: TGTGCCATCTCGCGGGAAAGGGGTAATGAGCAGTTCTTC
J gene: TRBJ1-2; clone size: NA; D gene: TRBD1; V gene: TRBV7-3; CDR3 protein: CASSPTSRRQGAGGYTF; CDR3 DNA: TGTGCCAGCAGCCCTACTTCCCGAAGACAGGGGGCAGGAGGCTACACCTTC
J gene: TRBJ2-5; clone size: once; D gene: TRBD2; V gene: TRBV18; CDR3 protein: CASTWTSGRGETQYF; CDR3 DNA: TGTGCCAGCACTTGGACTAGCGGGAGGGGAGAGACCCAGTACTTC
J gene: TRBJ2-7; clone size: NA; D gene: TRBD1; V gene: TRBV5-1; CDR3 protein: CASSLGGQGEWQYF; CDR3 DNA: TGCGCCAGCAGCTTGGGAGGACAGGGGGAATGGCAGTACTTC
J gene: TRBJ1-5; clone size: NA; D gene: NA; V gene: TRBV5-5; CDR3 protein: CASSLTELYSNQPQHF; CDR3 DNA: TGTGCCAGCAGCTTGACGGAGCTATATAGCAATCAGCCCCAGCATTTT
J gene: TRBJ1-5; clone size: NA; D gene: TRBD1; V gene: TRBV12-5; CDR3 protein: CASGHGQVNQPQHF; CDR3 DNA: TGTGCTAGTGGCCACGGACAGGTCAATCAGCCCCAGCATTTT
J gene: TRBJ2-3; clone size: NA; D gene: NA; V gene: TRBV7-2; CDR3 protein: CASSSTFSGGKNTQYF; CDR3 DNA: TGTGCCAGCAGCTCCACTTTCAGCGGAGGGAAGAATACGCAGTATTTT
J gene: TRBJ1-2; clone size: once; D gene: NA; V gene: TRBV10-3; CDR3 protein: CAISDPRSGGYTF; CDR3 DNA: TGTGCCATCAGTGACCCGCGAAGCGGGGGCTACACCTTC
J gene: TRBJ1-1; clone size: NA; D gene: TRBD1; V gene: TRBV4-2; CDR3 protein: CASSQDRGMNTEAFF; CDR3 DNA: TGTGCCAGCAGCCAGGACAGGGGGATGAACACTGAAGCTTTCTTT
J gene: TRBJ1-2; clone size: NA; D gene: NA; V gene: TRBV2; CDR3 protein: CASSEVGLGGYTF; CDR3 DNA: TGTGCCAGCAGTGAGGTGGGGCTCGGTGGCTACACCTTC